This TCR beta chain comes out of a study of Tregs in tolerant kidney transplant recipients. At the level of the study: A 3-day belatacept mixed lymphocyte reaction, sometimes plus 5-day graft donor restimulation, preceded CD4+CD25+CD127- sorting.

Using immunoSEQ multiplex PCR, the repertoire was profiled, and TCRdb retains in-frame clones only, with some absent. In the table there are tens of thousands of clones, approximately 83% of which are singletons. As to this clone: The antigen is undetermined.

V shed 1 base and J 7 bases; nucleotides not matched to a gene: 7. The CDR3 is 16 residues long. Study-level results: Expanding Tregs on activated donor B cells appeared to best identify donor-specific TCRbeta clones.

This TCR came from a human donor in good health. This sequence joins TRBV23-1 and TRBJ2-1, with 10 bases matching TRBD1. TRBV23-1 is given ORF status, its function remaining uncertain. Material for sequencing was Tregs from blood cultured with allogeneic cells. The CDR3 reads CASSQLPGQGYNEQFF. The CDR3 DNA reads TGCGCCAGCAGTCAATTGCCGGGACAGGGGTATAATGAGCAGTTCTTC.